There are a few counts of the clone carrying this TCR beta chain. Antigen: not known. This sample is part of a study of CD8+CD57+ T cells in acquired aplastic anemia. Study details: The DNA of sorted CD4+ and CD8+ cells averaged around 3.2 ug. General study points: The study identified roughly 31 CD8+ CDR3 sequences shared by patients and controls.

In germline, CDR1 is SNHLY, CDR2 FYNNEI. The CDR3 totals 12 residues. V gave up 4 bases and J gave up 6 bases, with 9 bases separating them. The template for TCR beta VDJ and CDR3 sequence profiling was genomic DNA. A single record per CDR3 protein comes from TCRdb applying MiXCR to the reads. The repertoire includes more than 95,000 distinct CDR3 sequences, about two fifths of them detected once, and 2.6% sits in the top ten. All patients picked for sequencing had shown, by flow cytometry, an expansion of CD8+CD57+ cells. Sampling of blood occurred while the patients had still received no therapy. This receptor was identified in a human donor with aplastic anemia. Specimen: sorted CD4+, CD8+, or CD8+CD57+ T cells (not recorded which) from PBMCs. The chain recombines TRBV2 with TRBJ1-2; D gene uncertain. The CDR3 loop is CASSGGFDGYTF. CDR3 in DNA: TGTGCCAGCAGTGGAGGGTTCGATGGCTACACCTTC.